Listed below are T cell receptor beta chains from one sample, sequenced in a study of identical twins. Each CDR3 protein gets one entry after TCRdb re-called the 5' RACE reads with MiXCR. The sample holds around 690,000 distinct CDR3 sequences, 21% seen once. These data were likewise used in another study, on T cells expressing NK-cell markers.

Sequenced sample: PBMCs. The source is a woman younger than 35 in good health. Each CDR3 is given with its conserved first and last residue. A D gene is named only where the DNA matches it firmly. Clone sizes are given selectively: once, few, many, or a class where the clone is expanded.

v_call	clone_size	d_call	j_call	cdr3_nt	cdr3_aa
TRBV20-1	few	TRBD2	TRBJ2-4	TGCAGTGCAGCCGGGACTAGCGGGCCTCGGGGCGGCATTCAGTACTTC	CSAAGTSGPRGGIQYF
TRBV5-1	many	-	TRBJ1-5	TGCGCCAGCAGCTTGCATGGGGGCACGCAGCCCCAGCATTTT	CASSLHGGTQPQHF
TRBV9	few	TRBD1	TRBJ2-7	TGTGCCAGCAGCGCCGGGACAGAAGGGTACGAGCAGTACTTC	CASSAGTEGYEQYF
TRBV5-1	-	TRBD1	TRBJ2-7	TGCGCCAGCAAGCCGGGGACAGGTGTGTACGAGCAGTACTTC	CASKPGTGVYEQYF
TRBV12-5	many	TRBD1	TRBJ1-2	TGTGCTAGTGGTTTGATACAGGGGGCAGGGGATGGCTACACCTTC	CASGLIQGAGDGYTF
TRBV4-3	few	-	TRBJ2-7	TGCGCCAACAGCCAAGAAAGCGAGAGCTCCTACGAGCAGTACTTC	CANSQESESSYEQYF
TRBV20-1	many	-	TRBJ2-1	TGCAGTGCTGAGTACAATGAGCAGTTCTTC	CSAEYNEQFF
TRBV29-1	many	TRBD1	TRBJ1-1	TGCAGGGTCTGCCTCGGACAGGGATGTACTGAAGCTTTCTTT	CRVCLGQGCTEAFF
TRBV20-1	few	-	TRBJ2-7	TGCAGTGCCATATCCCGGGGCTACGAGCAGTACTTC	CSAISRGYEQYF
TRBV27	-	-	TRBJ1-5	TGTGCCAGCAGCCCGGACAGAATTGACAATCAGCCCCAGCATTTT	CASSPDRIDNQPQHF
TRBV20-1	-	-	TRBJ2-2	TGCAGTGCTAGAGATCAAAGGGTGATCGGGGAGCTGTTTTTT	CSARDQRVIGELFF
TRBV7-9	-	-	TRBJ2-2	TGTGCCAGCAGCTCCTCATCAGGGAACGGGGAGCTGTTTTTT	CASSSSSGNGELFF
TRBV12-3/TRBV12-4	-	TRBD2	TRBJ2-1	TGTGCCAGCAGCCTAAGACTAGCGGGAGGTGGCGATGAGCAGTTCTTC	CASSLRLAGGGDEQFF
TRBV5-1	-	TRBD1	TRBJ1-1	TGCGCCAGCAGCTTGGCCCTAGGGACAGGGCGAACTGAAGCTTTCTTT	CASSLALGTGRTEAFF
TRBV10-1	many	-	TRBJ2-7	TGCGCCAGCAGTGACAGTACCTACGAGCAGTACTTC	CASSDSTYEQYF
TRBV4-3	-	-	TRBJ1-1	TGCGCCAGCAGCCAAGATGGGGGGATGGGGGGGGTCACTGAAGCTTTCTTT	CASSQDGGMGGVTEAFF
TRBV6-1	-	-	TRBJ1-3	TGTGCCAGCAGGGCCCCAGGGGCTGGAAACACCATATATTTT	CASRAPGAGNTIYF
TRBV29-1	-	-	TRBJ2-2	TGCAGCGTTGATTGGGGGAACACCGGGGAGCTGTTTTTT	CSVDWGNTGELFF
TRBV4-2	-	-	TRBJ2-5	TGTGCCAGCAGCCCCGTGGGCGGCGGGGGCTCGGAGACCCAGTACTTC	CASSPVGGGGSETQYF
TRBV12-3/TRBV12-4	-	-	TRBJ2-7	TGTGCCAGCAGTTTCGACCCACTGGGGGAGCAGTACTTC	CASSFDPLGEQYF
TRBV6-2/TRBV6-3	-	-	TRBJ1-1	TGTGCCAGCAGATCTGGGGGGGGCGCGTTTGAAGCTTTCTTT	CASRSGGGAFEAFF
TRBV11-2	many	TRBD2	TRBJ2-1	TGTGCCAGCAGCGGTAGTACAGGACTAGCGGGAGGCTCAAATGAGCAGTTCTTC	CASSGSTGLAGGSNEQFF
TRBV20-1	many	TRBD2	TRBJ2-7	TGCAGTGCTAGAGAGGGGACTAAAGAGCAGTACTTC	CSAREGTKEQYF
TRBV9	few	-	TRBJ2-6	TGTGCCAGCAGCGTAGGGGGGCAGGGAGGATCTGGGGCCAACGTCCTGACTTTC	CASSVGGQGGSGANVLTF
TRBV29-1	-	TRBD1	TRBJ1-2	TGCAGCGTTGCGGACAGGAGGGTCTATGGCTACACCTTC	CSVADRRVYGYTF
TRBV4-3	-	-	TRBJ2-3	TGCGCCAGCGGACTTTCTCCCACAGATACGCAGTATTTT	CASGLSPTDTQYF
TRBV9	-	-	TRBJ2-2	TGTGCCAGCAGCGTATCAGGGGCTAACGGGGAGCTGTTTTTT	CASSVSGANGELFF
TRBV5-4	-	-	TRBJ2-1	TGTGCCAGCAGCCCAGGGGCCCGACGTTCCAATGAGCAGTTCTTC	CASSPGARRSNEQFF
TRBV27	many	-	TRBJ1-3	TGTGCCAGCAGTCAAGTGGGCTCTGGAAACACCATATATTTT	CASSQVGSGNTIYF
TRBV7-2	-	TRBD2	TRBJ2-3	TGTGCCAGCAGCCCCCGGCTAGCGGGTTATACGCAGTATTTT	CASSPRLAGYTQYF
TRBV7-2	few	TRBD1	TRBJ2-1	TGTGCCAGCAGCACGACAGGGAGCTCCTACAATGAGCAGTTCTTC	CASSTTGSSYNEQFF
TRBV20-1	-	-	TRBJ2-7	TGCAGTGCGCTCCGGGACAAGACCTACGAGCAGTACTTC	CSALRDKTYEQYF
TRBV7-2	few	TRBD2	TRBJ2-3	TGTGCCGGGGGAGGGAGCACAGATACGCAGTATTTT	CAGGGSTDTQYF
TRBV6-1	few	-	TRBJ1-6	TGTGCCAGCAGTGAAGACAGGGACTCGCATTCACCCCTCCACTTT	CASSEDRDSHSPLHF
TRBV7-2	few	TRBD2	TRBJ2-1	TGTGCCAGCAGCTTGGTTTGGGGGGGGATCTTCAATGAGCAGTTCTTC	CASSLVWGGIFNEQFF
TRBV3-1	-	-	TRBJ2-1	TGTGCCAGCAGCCAAGATTCCGGGGACTTCAATGAGCAGTTCTTC	CASSQDSGDFNEQFF
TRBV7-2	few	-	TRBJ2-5	TGTGCCAGCAGCTTAGTGGGAGTGGAGACCCAGTACTTC	CASSLVGVETQYF
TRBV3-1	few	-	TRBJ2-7	TGTGCCAGCAGCCAAGGCAGGCAAGACGCTCGGTACGAGCAGTACTTC	CASSQGRQDARYEQYF
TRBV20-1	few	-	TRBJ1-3	TGCAGTGCTCATACATTATATGGAAACACCATATATTTT	CSAHTLYGNTIYF
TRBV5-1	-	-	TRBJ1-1	TGCGCCAGCAGCTTTGGGTGGAGGAACACTGAAGCTTTCTTT	CASSFGWRNTEAFF
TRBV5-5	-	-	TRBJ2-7	TGTGCCAGCAGCTTGGTTCTCTTCGTTAGCGGGACAGGGCGCGAGCAGTACTTC	CASSLVLFVSGTGREQYF
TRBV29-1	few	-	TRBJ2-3	TGCAGCGCGACGACAGTTTCCACAGATACGCAGTATTTT	CSATTVSTDTQYF
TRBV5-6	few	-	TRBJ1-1	TGTGCCAGCAGCTGGGGGAGTTCCAACACTGAAGCTTTCTTT	CASSWGSSNTEAFF
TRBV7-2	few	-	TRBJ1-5	TGTGCCAGCAGCGTGGACAGTACTTCGTTGCAGCCCCAGCATTTT	CASSVDSTSLQPQHF
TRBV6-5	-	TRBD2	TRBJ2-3	TGTGCCAGCAGTTACAGAGCGGGAGGAGTAACAGATACGCAGTATTTT	CASSYRAGGVTDTQYF
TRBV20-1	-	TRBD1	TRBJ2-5	TGCAGTGCTCGACAGGGAGCAGAGACCCAGTACTTC	CSARQGAETQYF